This TCR beta chain was recorded in a study of blood T cell repertoires in COVID-19 (TCRdb year 2020). Some background on the complete study: The collaborator samples originated in the United States, Italy and Spain and spanned the acute and convalescent phases of COVID-19. The material from the prospective study consisted of cDNA or gDNA derived from T cells, B-cell-depleted T cells, or PBMCs. Subjects who had been exposed to COVID-19, were actively infected with it, or had recovered from it provided the deeply sampled blood TCRbeta repertoires that made up the dataset. The repertoires were made available in a free public database intended to serve as a resource for research on the immune response to SARS-CoV-2. The samples were drawn from the first 160 participants of the ongoing ImmuneRACE study and from over 950 subjects provided by 6 global collaborators. Nearly every sample came with metadata listing a de-identified subject ID, COVID-19 status, age in years and sex. Where available, HLA class I and class II types were obtained from metadata supplied by the sample provider rather than from assay-based typing.

What the authors observed across the whole study: The amount of clinical and demographic metadata varied by source and participant and was provided uncurated.

V loses 2 bases of germline sequence and J loses 1 base, and the interval between the two ends is 8 bases. The CDR3 covers 14 residues, taking in both the cysteine and the phenylalanine. The read is trimmed to its CDR3 DNA, 42 bases read in frame from base 1. CDR1 and CDR2 (KGHSH, LQKENI) derive from the germline V gene. TCRbeta CDR3 regions were amplified from genomic DNA by means of the immunoSEQ Assay, a bias-controlled multiplex PCR. Per the original workflow: Within the assay, amplification of reference gene primers was used to estimate how many nucleated cells each sample contained. To quantify the absolute abundance of each unique TCRbeta CDR3 rearrangement, sequence reads were collapsed and filtered. For each sample, productive Simpson clonality was calculated as the square root of Simpson's diversity index over productive rearrangements. TCRdb obtained this table from immuneACCESS and retained in-frame rearrangements with V and J assigned. These tables miss some clones; where compared with another copy, unresolved V genes account for less than half of the shortfall, and the remainder is unexplained. Clonal size and the V and J genes are those of that table, whereas D and trimming came from the DNA. The sample includes around 77,000 clones, with approximately 90% observed a single time. The biggest ten clones account for about 5% of the sample.

On this clone itself: No antigen is known for it. It has no much larger one-base neighbor in the sample; base qualities were not kept.

The collaborating institutions used their own protocols to collect whole blood in K2EDTA tubes. For TCRbeta analysis, collaborator samples were shipped as frozen whole blood, as isolated PBMCs, or as DNA extracted from either sample type. This receptor was taken from a woman aged 55-70 years with active COVID-19. Input material: peripheral blood. This receptor chain uses TRBV18 and TRBJ1-1; a confident D gene designation cannot be given. This receptor has the CDR3 CASSPEAKNTEAFF. The nucleotide sequence is TGTGCCAGCTCACCAGAGGCCAAGAACACTGAAGCTTTCTTT.